These 32 T cell receptor beta chains were all obtained from the same sample, sequenced in a study of response to subunit inactivated influenza vaccine. TCRdb re-derived calls from the RT-PCR reads in MiXCR, one entry per CDR3 protein. The table includes about 520,000 distinct CDR3 sequences, more than 7% detected once. This material consisted of PBMCs from blood, taken roughly 24 months after vaccination. These receptors all come from a man between 50 and 70 years old who received an inactivated influenza vaccine.

The chain carries TRBV12-3 or TRBV12-4 and TRBJ1-3; 7 positions match TRBD1. Trimming cost V 6 bases and J 2 bases; bases outside gene matches: 10. The CDR3 covers 16 residues. CDR3 nucleotides: TGTGCCAGCAGCATCCGACAGGGAGGGGCTGGAAACACCATATATTTT. Protein product: CASSIRQGGAGNTIYF.

V usage is TRBV5-1 and J usage is TRBJ1-4; 9 bases line up with TRBD1. With V trimmed by 0 bases and J by 5 bases, 5 bases remained unmatched. Per germline, CDR1 SGHRS and CDR2 YFSETQ. This CDR3 region has 16 residues. The CDR3 DNA reads as TGCGCCAGCAGCTTGGGGGACAGGGTCGGAAATGAAAAACTGTTTTTT. Its protein is CASSLGDRVGNEKLFF.

This clonotype was observed at least ten times. The chain employs TRBV4-1 and TRBJ1-1, with TRBD1 matching 8 bases. The CDR3 extends over 17 amino acids. CDR1 and CDR2 (germline): MGHRA, YSYEKL. With 1 base clipped from V and 1 base from J, the junction kept 8 bases outside the gene matches. The CDR3 region has the DNA TGCGCCAGCAGCCAAGTGAAAACAGGGGGGAGGAACACTGAAGCTTTCTTT. Translation gives CASSQVKTGGRNTEAFF.

The sample holds a few counts of this clonotype. V and J are TRBV6-1 and TRBJ2-1, with D perhaps given as TRBD1 or TRBD2 (6 bases each). Trimming stripped 4 bases from V and 0 bases from J, with 19 bases between. Germline V gene sequence: CDR1 MNHNS, CDR2 SASEGT. CDR3 size: 18 residues. CDR3 nucleotide sequence: TGTGCCAGCAGTGGGCCTGATGGGGGGCCAAGCTCCTACAATGAGCAGTTCTTC. It codes for CASSGPDGGPSSYNEQFF.

In its sample, this clonotype was seen many times. The CDR3 protein is CSARGRASTEGYTF. CDR3 coding DNA: TGCAGTGCTAGGGGTCGGGCATCGACCGAGGGCTACACCTTC. V and J are TRBV20-1 and TRBJ1-2; D remains ambiguous. The CDR3 extends over 14 amino acids. Germline loops: CDR1 DFQATT, CDR2 SNEGSKA (reference sequence). Trimming left V 3 bases short and J 8 bases short, with 19 bases between.

The chain carries TRBV12-3 or TRBV12-4 and TRBJ2-7; possible D gene TRBD2, 6 bases. Trimming removed 0 bases from V and 5 bases from J, with 8 bases in between. CDR3 length: 13 residues. The CDR3 spells CASSLAGRHEQYF. For the CDR3, the DNA is TGTGCCAGCAGTTTAGCAGGGAGGCACGAGCAGTACTTC.

This clonotype has a count of ten or more. The chain combines TRBV12-3 or TRBV12-4 with TRBJ2-7; 9 nucleotides match TRBD1. The ends lost 3 bases at V and 5 bases at J; junction bases unmatched: 14. There are 17 residues in the CDR3. The DNA of the CDR3 is TGTGCCAGCAGTTTCAGGGGGACAGGGCGTGGTTTTGACGAGCAGTACTTC. Translated, it gives CASSFRGTGRGFDEQYF.

This clonotype came up a few times. The V gene is TRBV5-6, the J gene TRBJ2-2; D is undetermined. V gave up 3 bases and J gave up 12 bases, with 15 bases separating them. CDR3 length: 13 amino acids. The germline CDR1 and CDR2 sequences are SGHDT and YYEEEE. In nucleotides, the CDR3 is TGTGCCAGCAGCTGGGGAAAGACCTGGAAGCTGTTTTTT. Translated, it gives CASSWGKTWKLFF.

J is TRBJ2-2 and V is TRBV20-1; D gene uncertain. CDR3 length equals 12 residues. The V and J ends lost 5 bases and 7 bases respectively, with 11 bases between them. Germline-derived CDR1 and CDR2 are DFQATT and SNEGSKA (reference sequence). CDR3 DNA sequence: TGCAGTGCTGTACGGCGGTACGGGGAGCTGTTTTTT. The encoded protein is CSAVRRYGELFF.

This clonotype was observed a few times. The chain combines TRBV4-3 with TRBJ2-3; the match to TRBD2 covers 12 bases. J was trimmed by 8 bases and V by 0 bases; bases with no gene match: 9. In germline, CDR1 is LGHNA, CDR2 YSLEER. The CDR3 length is 17 residues. The CDR3 spells CASSQEVNTLAGGTQYF. For the CDR3, the DNA is TGCGCCAGCAGCCAAGAGGTCAATACACTAGCGGGGGGTACGCAGTATTTT.

This clonotype appeared a few times. The J gene is TRBJ2-5, the V gene TRBV7-2; D is unresolved. This CDR3 spans 16 amino acids. V lost 6 bases to trimming and J lost 2 bases, with 19 bases between them. The V gene's germline CDR1 is SGHTA and CDR2 FQGNSA. In DNA form, the CDR3 reads TGTGCCAGCAGTCGCATGCTGCTGGTGGGGCAAGAGACCCAGTACTTC. Its translation: CASSRMLLVGQETQYF.

This clonotype was seen a handful of times. The chain links TRBV7-2 to TRBJ2-4, with D maybe TRBD2 (8 bases). Looked up from germline, CDR1 is SGHTA and CDR2 is FQGNSA. The CDR3 runs 14 residues. Trimming cost V 5 bases and J 7 bases, with 15 bases left between them. The CDR3 bases are TGTGCCAGCAGCATGGGACAGCGGGGGAACATTCAGTACTTC. Protein: CASSMGQRGNIQYF.

The chain has TRBV4-3 and TRBJ2-5, with 9 bases aligning to TRBD1. The J segment lost 6 bases and the V segment lost 1 base, leaving 3 bases of the junction unmatched. Germline values: CDR1 LGHNA, CDR2 YSLEER. There are 14 residues in the CDR3. CDR3 sequence (DNA): TGCGCCAGCAGCCAAGGGACAGGGGAACAGACCCAGTACTTC. As protein: CASSQGTGEQTQYF.

V is TRBV6-1 and J is TRBJ1-2; D unclear. Germline lookup yields CDR1 MNHNS and CDR2 SASEGT. The CDR3 loop spans 12 amino acids. Trimming shortened V by 1 base and J by 8 bases, and 8 bases separated the two germline ends. CDR3 DNA sequence: TGTGCCAGCAGTGAAGTTCCCAGAGGCTACACCTTC. Translation gives CASSEVPRGYTF.

Only a few counts were recorded for this clonotype. The V and J genes are TRBV5-1 and TRBJ1-3; D is uncertain. The V end lost 4 bases, the J end lost 2 bases, and 10 bases lay between the germline ends. Germline CDR1 SGHRS, CDR2 YFSETQ. The CDR3 is 14 amino acids. This CDR3 is CASSLGNTGNTIYF. DNA of the CDR3: TGCGCCAGCAGCCTGGGCAATACTGGAAACACCATATATTTT.

The sample holds many counts of this clonotype. This chain connects TRBV5-1 to TRBJ2-7; no reliable D call. The V gene lost 3 bases and the J gene lost 2 bases, with 6 bases spanning the gap. The CDR3 spans 12 residues. Germline CDR1 is SGHRS and CDR2 is YFSETQ. The CDR3 sequence: CASSSYPYEQYF. The CDR3 region has the DNA TGCGCCAGCAGCTCTTATCCCTACGAGCAGTACTTC.

This clonotype was recorded at least ten times. The J gene is TRBJ2-3, the V gene TRBV3-1; 8 bases are a match to TRBD2. CDR3 length: 16 residues. Trimming at V came to 3 bases and at J to 6 bases, leaving 11 bases not matched to a gene. CDR1 LGHDT and CDR2 YNNKEL come from the germline V gene (reference sequence). As DNA, the CDR3 is TGTGCCAGCAGCCACAGGACTAGCCCTAAGGCGGATACGCAGTATTTT. It encodes CASSHRTSPKADTQYF.

The chain links TRBV20-1 to TRBJ2-4; TRBD2 is a possible D gene (5 bases). CDR1 is DFQATT, CDR2 SNEGSKA, per germline (reference sequence). This CDR3 region has 13 residues. V gave up 2 bases and J gave up 7 bases, with 12 bases separating them. CDR3 bases: TGCAGTGCTAGACGAACTAGTCTGAACATTCAGTACTTC. Protein product: CSARRTSLNIQYF.

This clonotype was recorded many times. V gene TRBV29-1 combines with J gene TRBJ2-7; 7 bases map to TRBD2. Germline V CDR1 and CDR2: SQVTM, ANQGSEA. The CDR3 is 14 amino acids. V gave up 4 bases and J gave up 1 base; unmatched junction bases: 7. CDR3 sequence (DNA): TGCAGCGTTGGGGCTGGCGGGAGTTCCTACGAGCAGTACTTC. Translated, it gives CSVGAGGSSYEQYF.

This clonotype was picked up a small number of times. This rearrangement joins TRBV18 to TRBJ2-5; D is perhaps TRBD2 (5 bases). This CDR3 comprises 15 residues. Trimming left V 2 bases short and J 1 base short, with 11 bases between. Germline CDR1 KGHSH, CDR2 LQKENI. The CDR3 region has the DNA TGTGCCAGCTCACCAAGAGGGAGTAGCCAAGAGACCCAGTACTTC. Translating gives CASSPRGSSQETQYF. Full variable domain (remainder filled in from reference TRBV18 and TRBJ2-5): NAGVMQNPRHLVRRRGQEARLRCSPMKGHSHVYWYRQLPEEGLKFMVYLQKENIIDESGMPKERFSAEFPKEGPSILRIQQVVRGDSAAYFCASSPRGSSQETQYFGPGTRLLVL.

This clonotype was picked up many times. The rearrangement links TRBV4-3 to TRBJ2-1; D possibly corresponds to TRBD1 (6 bases). This CDR3 region has 20 residues. Germline-derived CDR1 and CDR2 are LGHNA and YSLEER. V was trimmed by 0 bases and J by 10 bases, leaving 31 bases between them. The CDR3 DNA follows: TGCGCCAGCAGCCAAGATTGGGGGATGGCCATTGCAGGGGTTTTTGCGGAGCAGTTCTTC. It translates to CASSQDWGMAIAGVFAEQFF.

The rearrangement uses TRBV28 and TRBJ2-7; the D gene could be TRBD1 or TRBD2 (5 bases each). Germline V lookup: CDR1 MDHEN, CDR2 SYDVKM. The CDR3 length is 14 residues. Trimming shortened V by 2 bases and J by 1 base, and 9 bases separated the two germline ends. The CDR3 nucleotides are TGTGCCAGCAGTTTAGTATGGGGGTCCTACGAGCAGTACTTC. Its protein product is CASSLVWGSYEQYF.

This clonotype was detected ten times or more. The rearrangement joins TRBV12-3 or TRBV12-4 to TRBJ2-1, with 11 bases matching TRBD2. V shed 8 bases, J shed 6 bases, and the junction held 3 bases outside the gene matches. This CDR3 is built from 13 residues. CDR3 loop: CASGTSGSNEQFF. CDR3 nucleotides: TGTGCCAGCGGGACTAGCGGCTCCAATGAGCAGTTCTTC.

In this sample, this clonotype turned up a few times. The chain links TRBV20-1 to TRBJ2-7; no reliable D call. From germline, CDR1 is DFQATT and CDR2 SNEGSKA (reference sequence). CDR3 length: 12 residues. Trimming took 0 bases from V and 3 from J, leaving 6 bases between them. DNA for the CDR3: TGCAGTGCTAGAGATGGCAGCTACGAGCAGTACTTC. Translating gives CSARDGSYEQYF.

This clonotype was counted a few times. CDR3 sequence: CASSQDYPRDRVKKHF. Written as DNA, the CDR3 is TGTGCCAGCAGCCAAGATTACCCCCGGGACAGGGTGAAAAAGCATTTT. This chain links TRBV4-2 with TRBJ1-5, with 9 bases lining up with TRBD1. The germline V gene encodes CDR1 LGHNA and CDR2 YNFKEQ. The V and J ends lost 0 bases and 14 bases, in that order; junction bases with no gene match: 14. CDR3 length: 16 residues.

This clonotype was counted a few times. V is TRBV20-1 and J is TRBJ1-1; no clear D gene. Germline V gene lookup returns CDR1 DFQATT and CDR2 SNEGSKA (reference sequence). Trimming removed 2 bases at V and 2 bases at J, with 9 bases between. The CDR3 totals 13 residues. The CDR3 DNA follows: TGCAGTGCTAGACTTAATACAAACACTGAAGCTTTCTTT. Encoded protein: CSARLNTNTEAFF.

This chain connects TRBV9 to TRBJ2-3, with D tentatively TRBD1 (5 bases). Germline V lookup: CDR1 SGDLS, CDR2 YYNGEE. With 0 bases removed from V and 1 base from J, the gap between germline ends came to 9 bases. The CDR3 has 15 amino acids. The CDR3 bases are TGTGCCAGCAGCGTAGACGGCAGGGGCACAGATACGCAGTATTTT. It yields the protein CASSVDGRGTDTQYF.

Turning to this clonotype: A much larger clone sits a single nucleotide away, making a read error possible. The chain has TRBV5-5 and TRBJ2-7; no firm D call. Germline V gene lookup returns CDR1 SGHKS and CDR2 YYEKEE (reference sequence). The CDR3 is 15 residues long. With 0 bases removed from V and 0 bases from J, the gap between germline ends came to 10 bases. The CDR3 protein is CASSLEGKSSYEQYF. The CDR3 coding sequence is TGTGCCAGCAGCTTGGAGGGAAAGAGCTCCTACGAGCAGTACTTC.

In its sample, this clonotype was seen a few times. V gene TRBV11-2 combines with J gene TRBJ2-2; D is possibly TRBD1 (5 bases). Trimming took off 5 bases at V and 2 bases at J, with 15 bases between the two ends. The CDR3 runs to 16 residues. Germline CDR1 is SGHAT and CDR2 is FQNNGV. The CDR3 coding sequence is TGTGCCAGCAGCCCGTCGACAGAGATAAACACCGGGGAGCTGTTTTTT. Translating it yields CASSPSTEINTGELFF.

V usage is TRBV12-3 or TRBV12-4 and J usage is TRBJ2-1, with 8 positions matching TRBD2. V shed 6 bases, J shed 7 bases, and the junction held 11 bases outside the gene matches. CDR3 length equals 15 residues. The CDR3, as DNA: TGTGCCAGCAGCCACAGCGGGAGACGGCGGAATGAGCAGTTCTTC. Translated, it gives CASSHSGRRRNEQFF.

This clonotype appeared many times. The junction departs from the called germline gene at one end, perhaps through a read error. The V gene is TRBV12-3 or TRBV12-4, the J gene TRBJ2-7; D is undetermined. The CDR3 is made up of 13 amino acids. The CDR3 DNA reads TGCGCCAGCAGCTTTAGCAGATCCTACGAGCAGTACTTC. Its protein product is CASSFSRSYEQYF.

The V gene is TRBV7-2, the J gene TRBJ2-5, with D uncertain. Germline loops: CDR1 SGHTA, CDR2 FQGNSA. The CDR3 is 13 amino acids. V was clipped by 5 bases and J by 5 bases, with 12 bases between them. The chain's CDR3 is CASSPWVEETQYF. In DNA, the CDR3 is TGTGCCAGCAGCCCCTGGGTCGAGGAGACCCAGTACTTC.